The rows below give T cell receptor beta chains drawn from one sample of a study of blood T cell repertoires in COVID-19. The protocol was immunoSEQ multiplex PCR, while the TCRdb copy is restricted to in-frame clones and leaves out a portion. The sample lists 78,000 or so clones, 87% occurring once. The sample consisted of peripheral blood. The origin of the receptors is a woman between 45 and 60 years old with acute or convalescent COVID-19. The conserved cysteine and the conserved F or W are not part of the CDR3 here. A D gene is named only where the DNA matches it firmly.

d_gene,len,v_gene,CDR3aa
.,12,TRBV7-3,ASSLIPSTGELF
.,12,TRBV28,ASSSGFGDYGYT
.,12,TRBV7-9,ASSLAQGNEKLF
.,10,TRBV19,ASSTGAETQY
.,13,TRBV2,ASSEQGSSNQPQH
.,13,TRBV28,ASSPYSATNEKLF
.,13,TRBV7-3,ASSAAGGINQPQH
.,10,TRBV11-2,ASSPSGLGQY
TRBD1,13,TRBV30,AWSGGGSFGSPLH
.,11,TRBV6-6,ASSSYSNQPQH
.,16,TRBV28,ASRGMEVAYKINSPLH
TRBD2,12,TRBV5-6,ASSRTSGGYTQY
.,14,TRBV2,ASSPGRGAVGTEAF
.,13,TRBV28,ASSLYRGMVYEQY
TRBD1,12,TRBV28,ASSSTGMNTEAF
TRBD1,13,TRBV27,ASRMRDRSAYEQY
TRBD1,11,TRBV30,ASTGTGFYEQY
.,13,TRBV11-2,ASSLEAGATGELF
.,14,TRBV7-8,ASSQYSRSSYNEQF
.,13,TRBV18,ASSRSQIPNEKLF
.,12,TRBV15,ATSRTGGDQPQH
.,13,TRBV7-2,ASSASGTGRVEQF
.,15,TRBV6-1,ASSGSFPSPLNTEAF
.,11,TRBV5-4,ASSLAGATEAF
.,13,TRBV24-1,ATSDSTGLGTEAF
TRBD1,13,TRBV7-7,ASSLRDRGNNEQF